Presented here are 8 T cell receptor beta chains from one specimen sequenced in a study of cytomegalovirus exposure and HLA in healthy donors. The study ran its PCR with 60 Vbeta and 13 Jbeta primers. TCRdb's copy holds only in-frame clones and misses some; the assay was immunoSEQ multiplex PCR. The data show some 150,000 clones, about 81% seen once. Sample: PBMCs. These receptors were taken from a woman aged 45-65 years in good health and CMV-seropositive.

The chain couples TRBV7-2 to TRBJ2-7; 7 bases match TRBD1. The V and J ends lost 2 bases and 4 bases, in that order; junction bases with no gene match: 11. The germline V gene has CDR1 SGHTA and CDR2 FQGNSA. The CDR3 loop spans 16 amino acids. The CDR3, as DNA: TGTGCCAGCAGCTTATCCTCTACAGGGGTTTTTTACGAGCAGTACTTC. It codes for CASSLSSTGVFYEQYF.

The sample holds one count of this clone. The V and J genes are TRBV20-1 and TRBJ2-1; possible D gene TRBD2, 6 bases. CDR1 DFQATT and CDR2 SNEGSKA come from the germline V gene (reference sequence). V gave up 3 bases and J gave up 9 bases, with 9 bases separating them. This CDR3 has 11 residues. Here the CDR3 DNA reads TGCAGTGCTAGGGCCGGGAGTGAGCAGTTCTTC. It is translated as CSARAGSEQFF.

This chain connects TRBV7-9 to TRBJ2-7, with D possibly being TRBD2 (5 bases). Germline CDR1 SEHNR, CDR2 FQNEAQ (reference sequence). Deletions cut 0 bases from V and 0 bases from J, with 6 bases between. This CDR3 has 14 amino acids. CDR3: CASSLAGDSYEQYF. DNA for the CDR3: TGTGCCAGCAGCTTAGCCGGGGACTCCTACGAGCAGTACTTC.

This clone has only a few counts. The chain uses TRBV2 and TRBJ1-2; D possibly corresponds to TRBD1 (5 bases). This CDR3 is 12 amino acids long. Germline loops: CDR1 SNHLY, CDR2 FYNNEI. V was trimmed by 6 bases and J by 8 bases, leaving 13 bases between them. CDR3 sequence: CASRLGLEGYTF. In DNA form, the CDR3 reads TGTGCCAGCAGACTGGGGCTCGAGGGCTACACCTTC.

The V and J genes are TRBV27 and TRBJ1-1, with 10 bases that match TRBD1. The CDR3 has 17 residues. The germline gives CDR1 MNHEY, CDR2 SMNVEV (reference sequence). V was clipped by 0 bases and J by 1 base; unmatched bases: 5. CDR3 sequence (DNA): TGTGCCAGCAGTTTATCACCGCGGACAGGGGGGAACACTGAAGCTTTCTTT. It encodes CASSLSPRTGGNTEAFF.

The rearrangement joins TRBV29-1 to TRBJ2-2; D remains ambiguous. This CDR3 is 10 amino acids long. The V and J ends lost 6 bases and 5 bases respectively, with 4 bases between them. CDR1 is SQVTM and CDR2 is ANQGSEA in the germline V gene. The CDR3 loop is CSVRTGELFF. DNA for the CDR3: TGCAGCGTGCGAACCGGGGAGCTGTTTTTT.

This clone was recorded only once. The chain couples TRBV28 to TRBJ2-1, with D possibly matching TRBD1 (5 bases). Germline V gene sequence: CDR1 MDHEN, CDR2 SYDVKM. The CDR3 sequence is 14 residues long. Deletions cut 5 bases from V and 4 bases from J, with 12 bases between. For the CDR3, the DNA is TGTGCCAGCAGTCTCCGACAGCTATACAATGAGCAGTTCTTC. This gives the protein CASSLRQLYNEQFF.

This rearrangement joins TRBV15 to TRBJ2-2, with D maybe TRBD1 (7 bases). CDR1 is LNHNV, CDR2 YYDKDF, per germline (reference sequence). Trimming left V 5 bases short and J 8 bases short, with 18 bases between. CDR3 length: 15 residues. DNA of the CDR3: TGTGCCACCAGCGGCCTACAGGGGAGGTTGGGGGAGCTGTTTTTT. Amino acid sequence: CATSGLQGRLGELFF.